Following are 9 T cell receptor beta chains from one sample sequenced in a study of blood T cell repertoires in COVID-19. Sequencing was performed with immunoSEQ multiplex PCR; in TCRdb, only in-frame clones are kept and a portion is missing. This sample has under 450,000 clones, with roughly 87% found just once. Specimen: PBMCs or T cells enriched from blood (not recorded which). Source of these receptors: a woman in her twenties or thirties who had recovered from COVID-19.

The chain joins TRBV11-2 to TRBJ1-2, with 8 bases identical to TRBD1. The CDR3 spans 14 residues. Trimming took 5 bases from V and 7 from J; bases not matched to a gene: 9. Germline V gives CDR1 SGHAT, CDR2 FQNNGV. The CDR3 spells CASSRSRQGLGYTF. CDR3 bases: TGTGCCAGCAGCCGATCCCGACAGGGGCTTGGCTACACCTTC.

This clone was seen a few times. The rearrangement joins TRBV3-1 (or the pseudogene TRBV3-2) to TRBJ1-2; the D is unclear. The CDR3 sequence is 12 residues long. Germline assignment: CDR1 LGHDT and CDR2 YNNKEL (reference sequence). V dropped 4 bases and J dropped 7 bases, with 10 bases sitting between them. Here the CDR3 DNA reads TGTGCCAGCAGCCGGGCTGATCGTGGCTACACCTTC. It yields the protein CASSRADRGYTF.

This clone was observed a few times. The J gene is TRBJ1-1, the V gene TRBV10-3; tentative D call: TRBD1 (5 bases). This CDR3 contains 12 residues. Trimming shortened V by 6 bases and J by 4 bases, and 9 bases separated the two germline ends. CDR1 is ENHRY, CDR2 SYGVKD, per germline. The CDR3 region is CAIRDTGTEAFF. In nucleotides, the CDR3 is TGTGCCATCAGGGACACGGGCACTGAAGCTTTCTTT.

The chain joins TRBV5-4 to TRBJ2-7, with D possibly being TRBD2 (6 bases). CDR3 length: 13 amino acids. The germline V gene has CDR1 SGHNT and CDR2 YYREEE (reference sequence). V lost 0 bases, J lost 6 bases, and 10 bases lay in between. CDR3 bases: TGTGCCAGCAGCTTGGCGGAGGGAGGCGAGCAGTACTTC. This translates into CASSLAEGGEQYF. The variable domain in full, completed from reference TRBV5-4 and TRBJ2-7, reads ETGVTQSPTHLIKTRGQQVTLRCSSQSGHNTVSWYQQALGQGPQFIFQYYREEENGRGNFPPRFSGLQFPNYSSELNVNALELDDSALYLCASSLAEGGEQYFGPGTRLTVT.

This clone appeared a few times. V and J are TRBV7-9 and TRBJ2-1; the D gene is possibly TRBD2 (6 bases). The CDR3 sequence is 15 residues long. Trimming removed 6 bases at V and 7 bases at J, with 19 bases between. Germline CDR1 reads SEHNR; CDR2 reads FQNEAQ (reference sequence). CDR3 region: CASSPNPPGVNEQFF. CDR3 nucleotides: TGTGCCAGCAGTCCTAACCCCCCGGGGGTAAATGAGCAGTTCTTC.

The rearrangement uses TRBV7-9 and TRBJ2-3, with D maybe TRBD2 (6 bases). This CDR3 has 15 amino acids. Per the germline V gene, CDR1 is SEHNR and CDR2 is FQNEAQ (reference sequence). The germline V and J ends were trimmed by 5 bases and 2 bases, with 14 bases remaining between them. The chain's CDR3 is CASSLRRGDTDTQYF. In nucleotides, the CDR3 is TGTGCCAGCAGCCTGCGGAGGGGTGACACAGATACGCAGTATTTT.

The V call is TRBV28, the J call TRBJ2-1; TRBD1 agrees at 7 bases. Losses at the gene ends were 9 bases for V and 4 bases for J; bases not matched to a gene: 3. This CDR3 is 12 amino acids long. Germline CDR1 reads MDHEN; CDR2 reads SYDVKM. CDR3 sequence (DNA): TGTGCCAGTCGACAGGGTTACAATGAGCAGTTCTTC. Translating gives CASRQGYNEQFF.

This clone was found once. This chain uses TRBV29-1 with TRBJ1-1; 8 bases align to TRBD1. The junction had 8 bases not matched to a gene; V was cut back by 3 bases and J by 5 bases. This CDR3 is 14 amino acids long. CDR1 is SQVTM, CDR2 ANQGSEA, per germline. The CDR3 sequence is CSVEGGQGRTEAFF. The DNA of the CDR3 is TGCAGCGTTGAGGGTGGACAGGGACGGACTGAAGCTTTCTTT.

The V gene is TRBV27, the J gene TRBJ1-2; 7 bases align to TRBD1. This CDR3 is built from 13 residues. Germline V CDR1 and CDR2: MNHEY, SMNVEV (reference sequence). With V trimmed by 6 bases and J by 6 bases, 7 bases remained unmatched. CDR3 region: CASSRQGHDGYTF. CDR3 DNA sequence: TGTGCCAGCAGCCGACAGGGACATGATGGCTACACCTTC.